This is a list of T cell receptor beta chains from one sample in a study of human T cells and chemical hapten exposure. TCRdb used MiXCR to reprocess the RACE reads, holding one entry per CDR3 protein. The data show about 360,000 distinct CDR3 sequences, about 4.4% seen once. The source material was whole blood, sampled in connection with sensitization to the hapten diphenylcyclopropenone (DPC). The receptors shown here come from a woman between 50 and 59 years old with alopecia areata. Some clones in this sample may be carry-over from other donors' samples. Each CDR3 is given with its conserved first and last residue. A D gene is named only where the DNA matches it firmly. Size tells how often a clone was seen (once, few, many) or the class of an expanded clone, and some rows leave it out.

>TRBD1|many|TRBJ1-6|TRBV28
CASSPGQGPSPLHF
TGTGCCAGCAGTCCGGGACAGGGTCCTTCACCCCTCCACTTT
>TRBD2|many|TRBJ2-3|TRBV6-6
CASSYSRLAGTDTQYF
TGTGCCAGCAGTTACTCGAGACTAGCGGGCACAGATACGCAGTATTTT
>NA|many|TRBJ1-1|TRBV6-1
CASSEAGAIAFF
TGTGCCAGCAGTGAAGCCGGGGCCATAGCTTTCTTT
>TRBD2|NA|TRBJ2-1|TRBV30
CAWTSGNHEQFF
TGTGCCTGGACTAGCGGGAACCATGAGCAGTTCTTC
>TRBD2|many|TRBJ2-7|TRBV4-2
CASSQLAGGYEQYF
TGTGCCAGCAGCCAACTAGCGGGGGGCTACGAGCAGTACTTC
>TRBD1|few|TRBJ1-5|TRBV6-2/TRBV6-3
CASSDRGQEQPQHF
TGTGCCAGCAGTGACAGGGGGCAGGAGCAGCCCCAGCATTTT
>NA|many|TRBJ1-3|TRBV12-3/TRBV12-4
CASSLGQSIYF
TGTGCCAGCAGTCTCGGACAGTCAATATATTTT
>TRBD2|NA|TRBJ2-7|TRBV7-9
CASSTPGLAAGEQYF
TGTGCCAGCAGCACCCCGGGACTAGCGGCGGGGGAGCAGTACTTC
>NA|few|TRBJ1-1|TRBV4-2
CASSQEGEVAFF
TGTGCCAGCAGCCAAGAAGGAGAAGTTGCTTTCTTT
>TRBD1|many|TRBJ1-2|TRBV9
CASSVGSGQRAGYTF
TGTGCCAGCAGCGTGGGATCGGGACAGCGGGCTGGCTACACCTTC
>NA|NA|TRBJ1-4|TRBV30
CAWSVGIRRGGEKLFF
TGTGCCTGGAGTGTCGGGATTAGGAGAGGAGGTGAAAAACTGTTTTTT
>TRBD2|many|TRBJ2-2|TRBV7-8
CASSAGGLAGELFF
TGTGCCAGCAGCGCAGGAGGACTAGCCGGGGAGCTGTTTTTT
>TRBD1|few|TRBJ1-1|TRBV2
CASSAQTGSGEAFF
TGTGCCAGCAGTGCCCAGACAGGGAGTGGGGAAGCTTTCTTT
>NA|many|TRBJ1-1|TRBV7-8
CASSQDDVSAEAFF
TGTGCCAGCAGCCAAGACGACGTATCGGCTGAAGCTTTCTTT
>TRBD1|many|TRBJ1-2|TRBV25-1
CASSEWGTAGYTF
TGTGCCAGCAGTGAATGGGGGACAGCAGGCTACACCTTC
>TRBD1|many|TRBJ2-1|TRBV6-5
CSTRQGEGIEQFF
TGTTCTACCAGACAGGGCGAAGGGATAGAGCAGTTCTTC
>TRBD2|few|TRBJ2-1|TRBV7-2
CASTPRVAGAEQFF
TGTGCCAGCACCCCACGGGTAGCGGGGGCAGAGCAGTTCTTC
>TRBD1|many|TRBJ1-3|TRBV7-6
CASSLAEGQGNTIYF
TGTGCCAGCAGCTTAGCGGAGGGACAGGGAAACACCATATATTTT
>TRBD1|many|TRBJ2-7|TRBV11-2
CASSTGQGSEQYF
TGTGCCAGCAGCACAGGACAGGGATCCGAGCAGTACTTC
>TRBD2|few|TRBJ2-5|TRBV2
CASSAGTSDETQYF
TGTGCCAGCAGCGCCGGGACTAGCGACGAGACCCAGTACTTC
>NA|few|TRBJ2-1|TRBV29-1
CSVARGNEQFF
TGCAGCGTCGCTCGGGGGAATGAGCAGTTCTTC
>TRBD2|few|TRBJ2-1|TRBV20-1
CSARPLTSGTYNEQFF
TGCAGTGCTAGACCGTTGACTAGCGGCACATACAATGAGCAGTTCTTC
>TRBD1|many|TRBJ1-6|TRBV5-8
CASSFSGTGVYSPLHF
TGTGCCAGCAGCTTTTCCGGGACAGGGGTCTATTCACCCCTCCACTTT
>NA|NA|TRBJ1-2|TRBV9
CASSVVDRGSGYGYTF
TGTGCCAGCAGCGTAGTGGATAGGGGATCGGGCTATGGCTACACCTTC
>NA|NA|TRBJ1-2|TRBV12-3/TRBV12-4
CASSLVYGYTF
TGTGCCAGCAGTTTAGTCTATGGCTACACCTTC
>NA|NA|TRBJ1-2|TRBV7-2
CASSLALSGNYGYTF
TGTGCCAGCAGCTTAGCGCTAAGCGGCAATTATGGCTACACCTTC
>NA|many|TRBJ2-4|TRBV11-2
CASSAGWRDQYF
TGTGCCAGCAGTGCTGGCTGGAGGGATCAGTACTTC
>TRBD1|NA|TRBJ1-5|TRBV20-1
CSARDGQGWSNQPQHF
TGCAGTGCTAGAGATGGACAGGGTTGGAGCAATCAGCCCCAGCATTTT